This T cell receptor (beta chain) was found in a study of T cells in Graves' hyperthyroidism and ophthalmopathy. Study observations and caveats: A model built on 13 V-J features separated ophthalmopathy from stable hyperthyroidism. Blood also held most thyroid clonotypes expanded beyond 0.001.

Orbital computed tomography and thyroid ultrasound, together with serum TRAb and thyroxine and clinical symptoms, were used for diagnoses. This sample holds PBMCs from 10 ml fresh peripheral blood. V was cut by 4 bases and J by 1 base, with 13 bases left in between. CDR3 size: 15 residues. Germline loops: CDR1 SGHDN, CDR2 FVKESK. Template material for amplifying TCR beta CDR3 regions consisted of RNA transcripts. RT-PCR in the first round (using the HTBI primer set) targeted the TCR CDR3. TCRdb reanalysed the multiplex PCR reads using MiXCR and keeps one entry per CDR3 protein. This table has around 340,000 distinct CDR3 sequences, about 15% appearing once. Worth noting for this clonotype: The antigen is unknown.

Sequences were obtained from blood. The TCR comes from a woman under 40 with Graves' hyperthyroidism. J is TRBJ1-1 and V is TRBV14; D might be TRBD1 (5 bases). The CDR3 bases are TGTGCCAGCAGCCGCTCCCGGGGCCCGAACACTGAAGCTTTCTTT. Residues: CASSRSRGPNTEAFF.